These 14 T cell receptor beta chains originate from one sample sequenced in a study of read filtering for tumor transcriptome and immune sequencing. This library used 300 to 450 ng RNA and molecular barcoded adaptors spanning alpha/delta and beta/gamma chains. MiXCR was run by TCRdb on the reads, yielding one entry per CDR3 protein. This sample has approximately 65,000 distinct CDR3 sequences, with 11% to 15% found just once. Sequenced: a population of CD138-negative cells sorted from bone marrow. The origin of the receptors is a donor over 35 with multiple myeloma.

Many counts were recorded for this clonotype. The CDR3 region is CSATGSTDTQYF. DNA for the CDR3: TGCAGCGCAACAGGGTCCACAGATACGCAGTATTTT. J is TRBJ2-3 and V is TRBV29-1; tentative D call: TRBD1 (6 bases). CDR1 SQVTM and CDR2 ANQGSEA come from the germline V gene. V lost 7 bases and J 2 bases, leaving 10 bases between the germline ends. This CDR3 contains 12 residues.

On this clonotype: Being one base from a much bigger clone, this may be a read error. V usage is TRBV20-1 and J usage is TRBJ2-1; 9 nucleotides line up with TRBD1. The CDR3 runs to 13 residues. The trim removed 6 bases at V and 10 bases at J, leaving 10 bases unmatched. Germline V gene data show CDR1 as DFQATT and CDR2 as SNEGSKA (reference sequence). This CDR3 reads CSARDRETMEQFF. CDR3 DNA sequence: TGCAGTGCGCGGGACAGGGAGACAATGGAGCAGTTCTTC.

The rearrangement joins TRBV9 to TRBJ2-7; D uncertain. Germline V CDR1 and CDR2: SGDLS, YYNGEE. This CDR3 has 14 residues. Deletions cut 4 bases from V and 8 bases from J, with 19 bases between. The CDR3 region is CASSPHGREYKQYF. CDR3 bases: TGTGCCAGCAGCCCCCATGGAAGGGAATACAAGCAGTACTTC.

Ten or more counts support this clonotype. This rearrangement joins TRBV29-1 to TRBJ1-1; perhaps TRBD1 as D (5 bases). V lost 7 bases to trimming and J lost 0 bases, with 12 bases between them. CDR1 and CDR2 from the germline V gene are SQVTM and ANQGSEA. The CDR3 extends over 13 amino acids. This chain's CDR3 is CSGNRGMNTEAFF. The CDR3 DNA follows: TGCAGCGGGAACCGGGGCATGAACACTGAAGCTTTCTTT.

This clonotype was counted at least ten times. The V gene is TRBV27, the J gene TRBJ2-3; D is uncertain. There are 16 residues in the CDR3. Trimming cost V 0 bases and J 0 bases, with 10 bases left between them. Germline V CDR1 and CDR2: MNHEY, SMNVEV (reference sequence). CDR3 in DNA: TGTGCCAGCAGTTTATCGGCCACGATTAGCACAGATACGCAGTATTTT. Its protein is CASSLSATISTDTQYF.

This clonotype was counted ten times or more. In nucleotides, the CDR3 is TGTGCCAGCGGGGGAAATGAGCAGTTCTTC. This gives the protein CASGGNEQFF. The gene calls are TRBV7-2 and TRBJ2-1; D could derive from TRBD1 or TRBD2 (5 bases each). V lost 8 bases, J lost 7 bases, and 6 bases lay in between. Germline CDR1 reads SGHTA; CDR2 reads FQGNSA. This CDR3 spans 10 amino acids. The full variable domain, with the rest looked up from reference TRBV7-2 and TRBJ2-1, is GAGVSQSPSNKVTEKGKDVELRCDPISGHTALYWYRQSLGQGLEFLIYFQGNSAPDKSGLPSDRFSAERTGGSVSTLTIQRTQQEDSAVYLCASGGNEQFFGPGTRLTVL.

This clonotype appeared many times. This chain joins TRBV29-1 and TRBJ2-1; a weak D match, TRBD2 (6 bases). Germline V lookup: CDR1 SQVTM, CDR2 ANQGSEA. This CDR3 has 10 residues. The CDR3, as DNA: TGCAGTGTTAGGGACTATGAGCAGTTCTTC. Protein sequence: CSVRDYEQFF.

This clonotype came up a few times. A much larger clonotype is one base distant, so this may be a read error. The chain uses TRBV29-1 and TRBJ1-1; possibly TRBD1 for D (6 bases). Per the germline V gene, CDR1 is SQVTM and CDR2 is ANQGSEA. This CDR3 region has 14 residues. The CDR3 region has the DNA TGCAGCGTTGTCTTGGGGGCAGGTTACACTGGAGCTTTCTTT. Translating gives CSVVLGAGYTGAFF.

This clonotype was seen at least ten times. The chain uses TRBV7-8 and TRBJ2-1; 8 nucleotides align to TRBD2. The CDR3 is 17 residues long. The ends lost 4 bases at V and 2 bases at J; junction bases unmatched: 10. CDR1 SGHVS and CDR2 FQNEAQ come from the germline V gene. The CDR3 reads CASSSSTSDPTYNEQFF. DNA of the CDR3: TGTGCCAGCAGCTCCTCGACTAGCGACCCAACCTACAATGAGCAGTTCTTC.

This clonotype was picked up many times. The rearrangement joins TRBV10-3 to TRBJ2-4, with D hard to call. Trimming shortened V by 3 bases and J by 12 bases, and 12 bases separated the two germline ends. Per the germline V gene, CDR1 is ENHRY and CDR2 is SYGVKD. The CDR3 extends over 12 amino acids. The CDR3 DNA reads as TGTGCCATCAGTGATTCTCGCGCTACTCAGTACTTC. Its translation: CAISDSRATQYF.

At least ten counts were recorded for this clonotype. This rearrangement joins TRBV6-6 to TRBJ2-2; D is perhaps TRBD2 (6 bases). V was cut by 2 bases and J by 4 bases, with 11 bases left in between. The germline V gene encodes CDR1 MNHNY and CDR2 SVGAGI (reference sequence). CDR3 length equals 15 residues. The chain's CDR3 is CASSYKRETTGELFF. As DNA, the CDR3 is TGTGCCAGCAGTTACAAACGGGAGACCACCGGGGAGCTGTTTTTT.

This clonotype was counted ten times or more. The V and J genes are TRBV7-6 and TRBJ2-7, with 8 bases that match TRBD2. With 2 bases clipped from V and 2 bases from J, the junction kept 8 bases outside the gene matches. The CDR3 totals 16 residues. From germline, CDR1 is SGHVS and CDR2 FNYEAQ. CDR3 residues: CASSLRASGSTYEQYF. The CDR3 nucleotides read TGTGCCAGCAGCTTACGGGCTAGCGGGTCGACCTACGAGCAGTACTTC.

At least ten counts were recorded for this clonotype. The CDR3 DNA is TGTGCCAGCAGCCAAGGGTCCCAGCGGGCTTCCTACAATGAGCAGTTCTTC. Encoded protein: CASSQGSQRASYNEQFF. The rearrangement links TRBV3-1 to TRBJ2-1, with D tentatively TRBD2 (6 bases). CDR3 size: 17 residues. V was pared by 1 base and J by 1 base, with 14 bases between. The germline V gene has CDR1 LGHDT and CDR2 YNNKEL (reference sequence).

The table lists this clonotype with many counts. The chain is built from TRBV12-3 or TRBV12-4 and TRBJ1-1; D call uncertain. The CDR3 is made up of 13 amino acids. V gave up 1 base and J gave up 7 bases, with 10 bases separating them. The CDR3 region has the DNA TGTGCCAGCAGTTTAGAGGGCACTGGTGAAGCTTTCTTT. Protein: CASSLEGTGEAFF.